The sequence of this T cell receptor beta chain was determined in a study of T-cell memory formation after mild COVID-19. A single record per CDR3 protein comes from TCRdb applying MiXCR to the 5' RACE reads. The data contain over 350,000 distinct CDR3 sequences, roughly 26% of them singletons. The CDR3 sequence is 14 residues long. Germline-derived CDR1 and CDR2 are SNHLY and FYNNEI. Losses at the gene ends were 4 bases for V and 1 base for J; bases not matched to a gene: 3. The sample was PBMCs or a T cell subset sorted from them (not recorded which). The TCR was taken from an adult woman who had mild COVID-19 (a few samples of this study predate the infection). Cell type and time point are not known. The V and J genes are TRBV2 and TRBJ1-1; 7 positions agree with TRBD1. CDR3 sequence (DNA): TGTGCCAGCAGTGGGAGACAGGGGAACACTGAAGCTTTCTTT. It codes for CASSGRQGNTEAFF.